Following are 11 T cell receptor beta chains from one sample sequenced in a study of post-analysis software for immune sequencing data. Study results and limitations: Roughly five TRBV segments were more frequent in patients than controls; TRBV5-6, TRBV5-1 and TRBV20-1 belonged to this group.

Sequencing libraries made from TCR beta cDNA carried unique molecular identifiers. TCRdb used MiXCR to reprocess the PCR reads, holding one entry per CDR3 protein. The repertoire includes some 800,000 distinct CDR3 sequences, about 43% of them detected once, and over 4.5% sits in the top ten. Which antigens these TCRs recognize remains unknown. The sequencing input was blood. Receptors were obtained from a girl aged 10 to 17 with multiple sclerosis.

The V call is TRBV6-2 or TRBV6-3, the J call TRBJ1-2; D uncertain. Germline CDR1 reads MNHEY; CDR2 reads SVGEGT. The CDR3 is 12 amino acids. The V end lost 2 bases, the J end lost 8 bases, and 9 bases lay between the germline ends. CDR3 amino acids: CASSYGPPGYTF. CDR3 DNA: TGTGCCAGCAGTTACGGACCCCCCGGCTACACCTTC.

The sample holds a few counts of this clonotype. The J gene is TRBJ2-7, the V gene TRBV10-3, with D possibly TRBD2 on 5 matching bases. Trimming removed 10 bases from V and 9 bases from J, with 19 bases in between. Germline V gives CDR1 ENHRY, CDR2 SYGVKD. The CDR3 consists of 12 residues. The CDR3 sequence: CATQWESQAQYF. DNA of the CDR3: TGTGCCACACAATGGGAGTCCCAGGCGCAGTACTTC.

V is TRBV5-1 and J is TRBJ2-7; 8 bases map to TRBD1. Germline V gene sequence: CDR1 SGHRS, CDR2 YFSETQ. The CDR3 contains 13 residues. The V gene end was trimmed by 6 bases and the J gene end by 6 bases; junction bases not matched to a gene: 8. The CDR3 loop reads CASTRTGLGEQYF. Written as DNA, the CDR3 is TGCGCCAGCACCCGGACAGGGCTCGGCGAGCAGTACTTC.

V is TRBV29-1 and J is TRBJ2-1; 7 bases match TRBD1. Germline lookup yields CDR1 SQVTM and CDR2 ANQGSEA. The CDR3 sequence is 13 residues long. The ends lost 5 bases at V and 9 bases at J; junction bases unmatched: 10. This CDR3 reads CSVTGALGGEQFF. CDR3 bases: TGCAGCGTTACAGGGGCCCTTGGGGGTGAGCAGTTCTTC.

This clonotype was counted a few times. A junction boundary mismatches the germline segment, possibly from a read error. The CDR3 region has the DNA TGTTCCAGCAGCTTAATGGGAGAGCAGTACTTC. This translates into CSSSLMGEQYF. The V call is TRBV7-9, the J call TRBJ2-5, with D possibly being TRBD2 (5 bases). The germline CDR1 and CDR2 sequences are SEHNR and FQNEAQ (reference sequence). This CDR3 has 11 residues.

The chain couples TRBV3-1 to TRBJ2-4; 7 bases align to TRBD1. The DNA end lines up better with TRBJ2-7; the J call may be wrong. Germline lookup yields CDR1 LGHDT and CDR2 YNNKEL (reference sequence). This CDR3 is 16 amino acids long. CDR3 loop: CASSQDLDRELVEQYF. CDR3 sequence (DNA): TGTGCCAGCAGCCAAGATCTTGACAGGGAGCTGGTCGAGCAGTACTTC.

This clonotype showed up just a few times. The gene calls are TRBV4-3 and TRBJ1-2; tentatively, D is TRBD1 (6 bases). Per the germline V gene, CDR1 is LGHNA and CDR2 is YSLEER. Trimming removed 1 base at V and 0 bases at J, with 12 bases between. The CDR3 is 16 amino acids. The CDR3 nucleotides read TGCGCCAGCAGCCAAGGGAGGACAGCTTCTAACTATGGCTACACCTTC. It encodes CASSQGRTASNYGYTF.

The chain recombines TRBV30 with TRBJ1-6; D unresolved. Germline loops: CDR1 GTSNPN, CDR2 SVGIG (reference sequence). The V gene lost 2 bases and the J gene lost 11 bases, with 7 bases spanning the gap. CDR3 length: 11 amino acids. CDR3 in amino acids: CAWSPGAPLHF. DNA for the CDR3: TGTGCCTGGAGTCCTGGTGCACCCCTCCACTTT.

The chain combines TRBV15 with TRBJ2-7; 7 positions match TRBD2. V lost 6 bases, J lost 5 bases, and 7 bases stayed unmatched. Per the germline V gene, CDR1 is LNHNV and CDR2 is YYDKDF (reference sequence). This CDR3 is 13 amino acids long. CDR3 nucleotides: TGTGCCACCAGGGTCGGGAGGTTCAACGAGCAGTACTTC. It translates to CATRVGRFNEQYF.

V and J are TRBV20-1 and TRBJ2-1; no firm D call. CDR1 is DFQATT and CDR2 is SNEGSKA in the germline V gene (reference sequence). This CDR3 is built from 14 residues. Trimming took off 3 bases at V and 9 bases at J, with 18 bases between the two ends. The CDR3 bases are TGCAGTGCTAGTAGTAACCCACCTTTTATTGAGCAGTTCTTC. It encodes CSASSNPPFIEQFF.

This clonotype was counted only a few times. V gene TRBV6-6 combines with J gene TRBJ1-2; possibly TRBD1 for D (5 bases). Trimming left V 2 bases short and J 8 bases short, with 15 bases between. Germline-derived CDR1 and CDR2 are MNHNY and SVGAGI (reference sequence). This CDR3 has 14 residues. CDR3 amino acids: CASSYRDVSSGYTF. The CDR3 bases are TGTGCCAGCAGTTACCGGGACGTGTCCTCCGGCTACACCTTC.